These 19 T cell receptor beta chains were all obtained from the same sample, sequenced in a study of blood T cell repertoires in COVID-19 (dated by TCRdb to about 2020). Preparation of the library involved the immunoSEQ multiplex PCR assay. In its TCRdb copy, this immuneACCESS table keeps in-frame sequences only and misses some clones. Where compared with another copy, unresolved V genes explain less than half of these, and the others have no known cause. The sample table lists about 180,000 clones, around 86% of them with a count of one. The top ten hold 2.9% of the sample. Sample: peripheral blood. The receptors were gathered from a woman aged 25 to 39 with active or convalescent COVID-19.

The chain couples TRBV19 to TRBJ2-2; TRBD2 matches 10 bases. V shed 1 base, J shed 6 bases, and the junction held 17 bases outside the gene matches. Germline V CDR1 and CDR2: LNHDA, SQIVND (reference sequence). The CDR3 is made up of 20 amino acids. Here the CDR3 reads CASSIGVGTSVRYDPGELFF. The CDR3 DNA follows: TGTGCCAGTAGTATAGGGGTCGGGACTAGCGTGCGATATGATCCCGGGGAGCTGTTTTTT.

The V and J genes are TRBV6-6 and TRBJ2-7; 9 nucleotides agree with TRBD2. Germline CDR1 reads MNHNY; CDR2 reads SVGAGI (reference sequence). The CDR3 consists of 15 residues. Trimming removed 2 bases from V and 3 bases from J; junction bases left unmatched: 5. CDR3 in DNA: TGTGCCAGCAGTTACGGGGGGACTAGCAGCTACGAGCAGTACTTC. Its translation is CASSYGGTSSYEQYF.

The table lists this clone with a few counts. The V call is TRBV7-9, the J call TRBJ1-2; the D is unclear. The CDR3 spans 13 residues. The V end was cut by 5 bases, the J end by 4 bases, with 11 bases between. CDR1 and CDR2 from the germline V gene are SEHNR and FQNEAQ (reference sequence). CDR3 protein: CASSAAPPYGYTF. DNA of the CDR3: TGTGCCAGCAGCGCGGCACCCCCCTATGGCTACACCTTC.

V and J are TRBV5-5 and TRBJ1-3; D may be TRBD1 (6 bases). Trimming pared 0 bases from V and 2 bases from J, leaving 9 bases between. The CDR3 extends over 15 amino acids. Germline V gene lookup returns CDR1 SGHKS and CDR2 YYEKEE (reference sequence). The CDR3 DNA is TGTGCCAGCAGCTTGGAGGGGGTGGCTGGAAACACCATATATTTT. Translation: CASSLEGVAGNTIYF.

On this clone itself: Relative to the germline gene, one junction end is altered; a read error may explain this. This CDR3 reads CASSLAGTVGNEQFF. The CDR3 nucleotides are TGTGCCAGCAGCCTAGCCGGGACAGTGGGGAATGAGCAGTTCTTC. The rearrangement links TRBV7-9 to TRBJ2-1, with TRBD1 identical over 7 bases. From germline, CDR1 is SEHNR and CDR2 FQNEAQ (reference sequence). This CDR3 contains 15 residues.

This chain uses TRBV9 with TRBJ1-2; a weak D match, TRBD1 (5 bases). In germline, CDR1 is SGDLS, CDR2 YYNGEE. This CDR3 is 15 amino acids long. Trimming cost V 0 bases and J 5 bases, with 14 bases left between them. CDR3 bases: TGTGCCAGCAGCGTAGTAGGGGTACGACTGTATGGCTACACCTTC. Its translation: CASSVVGVRLYGYTF.

The genes are TRBV6-5 and TRBJ2-7, with 11 bases identical to TRBD2. V lost 2 bases to trimming and J lost 2 bases; unmatched junction nucleotides: 5. Germline CDR1 is MNHEY and CDR2 is SVGAGI. The CDR3 loop spans 16 amino acids. The CDR3 reads CASSYDGTSGTYEQYF. CDR3 sequence (DNA): TGTGCCAGCAGTTACGACGGGACTAGCGGTACCTACGAGCAGTACTTC.

This chain joins TRBV7-2 and TRBJ1-1; D is uncertain. The V gene lost 3 bases and the J gene lost 1 base, with 18 bases spanning the gap. This CDR3 contains 17 residues. Germline V gives CDR1 SGHTA, CDR2 FQGNSA. The CDR3 spells CASSFLFGVSENTEAFF. In DNA, the CDR3 is TGTGCCAGCAGCTTTTTGTTCGGGGTATCTGAGAACACTGAAGCTTTCTTT.

This chain uses TRBV19 with TRBJ2-1; 11 bases fit TRBD2. The CDR3 runs 15 residues. The junction had 6 bases not matched to a gene; V was cut back by 3 bases and J by 8 bases. The germline V gene has CDR1 LNHDA and CDR2 SQIVND (reference sequence). CDR3: CASSIALAGGHEQFF. As DNA, the CDR3 is TGTGCCAGTAGTATTGCCCTAGCGGGAGGCCATGAGCAGTTCTTC.

This chain uses TRBV2 with TRBJ1-2; no reliable D call. V was clipped by 4 bases and J by 7 bases, with 16 bases between them. The V gene's germline CDR1 is SNHLY and CDR2 FYNNEI. The CDR3 runs to 14 residues. CDR3 coding DNA: TGTGCCAGCAGTGGCCCGGGAACTCAGATTGGCTACACCTTC. Translating gives CASSGPGTQIGYTF.

The chain uses TRBV5-1 and TRBJ2-3, with TRBD1 as a possible D gene (6 bases). Looked up from germline, CDR1 is SGHRS and CDR2 is YFSETQ. The CDR3 runs to 17 residues. V dropped 3 bases and J dropped 2 bases, with 19 bases sitting between them. CDR3 DNA: TGCGCCAGCAGCTGGGACGGACAGAAAATAAACACAGATACGCAGTATTTT. As protein: CASSWDGQKINTDTQYF. Filled out from reference TRBV5-1 and TRBJ2-3, the complete variable domain reads KAGVTQTPRYLIKTRGQQVTLSCSPISGHRSVSWYQQTPGQGLQFLFEYFSETQRNKGNFPGRFSGRQFSNSRSEMNVSTLELGDSALYLCASSWDGQKINTDTQYFGPGTRLTVL.

In this sample, this clone turned up a few times. The rearrangement links TRBV24-1 to TRBJ1-5; tentatively, D is TRBD1 (6 bases). CDR3 size: 16 residues. The V end lost 4 bases, the J end lost 7 bases, and 19 bases lay between the germline ends. CDR1 is KGHDR and CDR2 is SFDVKD in the germline V gene. Here the CDR3 reads CATSDTHTGRRQPQHF. DNA of the CDR3: TGTGCCACCAGTGACACTCACACAGGGAGACGGCAGCCCCAGCATTTT.

The CDR3 here is CASSIRETAYNSPLHF. The CDR3 nucleotides read TGTGCCAGTAGTATACGGGAGACAGCTTATAATTCACCCCTCCACTTT. This chain connects TRBV19 to TRBJ1-6, with D possibly being TRBD1 (5 bases). Deletions cut 2 bases from V and 4 bases from J, with 12 bases between. In germline, CDR1 is LNHDA, CDR2 SQIVND (reference sequence). The CDR3 runs 16 residues.

The V gene is TRBV2, the J gene TRBJ2-1; D is possibly TRBD1 (5 bases). The CDR3 has 15 amino acids. V dropped 8 bases and J dropped 0 bases, with 14 bases sitting between them. Germline-derived CDR1 and CDR2 are SNHLY and FYNNEI. The CDR3 protein is CASDDGHRSYNEQFF. The CDR3 bases are TGTGCCAGCGATGATGGACATCGCTCCTACAATGAGCAGTTCTTC. The whole variable domain, filled in from reference TRBV2 and TRBJ2-1, reads EPEVTQTPSHQVTQMGQEVILRCVPISNHLYFYWYRQILGQKVEFLVSFYNNEISEKSEIFDDQFSVERPDGSNFTLKIRSTKLEDSAMYFCASDDGHRSYNEQFFGPGTRLTVL.

V is TRBV5-1 and J is TRBJ2-3; 10 bases are a match to TRBD2. Trimming took 4 bases from V and 5 from J; bases not matched to a gene: 7. This CDR3 spans 15 amino acids. Germline V gives CDR1 SGHRS, CDR2 YFSETQ. CDR3 coding DNA: TGCGCCAGCAGCGGGAGCGGGAGGGCATTAGATACGCAGTATTTT. This encodes CASSGSGRALDTQYF.

The chain recombines TRBV2 with TRBJ2-3; TRBD2 matches at 7 bases. The CDR3 is 14 residues long. Germline assignment: CDR1 SNHLY and CDR2 FYNNEI. V lost 1 base and J lost 6; bases outside the gene matches: 4. CDR3 loop: CASSEGGGGDTQYF. The CDR3 nucleotides are TGTGCCAGCAGTGAAGGCGGGGGAGGGGATACGCAGTATTTT. Based on the CDR3 plus reference TRBV2 and TRBJ2-3, the full variable domain is EPEVTQTPSHQVTQMGQEVILRCVPISNHLYFYWYRQILGQKVEFLVSFYNNEISEKSEIFDDQFSVERPDGSNFTLKIRSTKLEDSAMYFCASSEGGGGDTQYFGPGTRLTVL.

This clone was seen once. The chain joins TRBV14 to TRBJ2-1; 9 nucleotides agree with TRBD2. The V gene's germline CDR1 is SGHDN and CDR2 FVKESK. The junction had 5 bases not matched to a gene; V was cut back by 3 bases and J by 2 bases. This CDR3 has 16 residues. The chain's CDR3 is CASSQREGYAYNEQFF. In DNA, the CDR3 is TGTGCCAGCAGCCAGCGGGAGGGCTACGCCTACAATGAGCAGTTCTTC.

This clone was recorded once. The CDR3 protein is CSSISGNTIYF. In DNA form, the CDR3 reads TGCAGTTCCATCTCTGGAAACACCATATATTTT. The chain uses TRBV29-1 and TRBJ1-3, with unresolved D. Germline CDR1 is SQVTM and CDR2 is ANQGSEA. CDR3 length: 11 amino acids.

The gene calls are TRBV7-9 and TRBJ1-2; D remains unclear. Germline V CDR1 and CDR2: SEHNR, FQNEAQ (reference sequence). V lost 3 bases to trimming and J lost 6 bases, with 8 bases between them. This CDR3 has 12 amino acids. This CDR3 reads CASSFGMNGYTF. CDR3 bases: TGTGCCAGCAGCTTCGGTATGAATGGCTACACCTTC.